This entry lists 15 T cell receptor beta chains sequenced from one sample in a study of CD8 T cells in ankylosing spondylitis. TCRdb ran MiXCR on the 5' RACE reads and lists one entry per CDR3 protein. Among approximately 290,000 distinct CDR3 sequences listed, about a fifth were seen once. Sequencing used blood, either unsorted or a sorted T cell fraction (not recorded which). Receptor source: a female donor with ankylosing spondylitis or in good health (not recorded which).

This chain uses TRBV6-5 with TRBJ2-5; 9 bases align to TRBD2. The germline V gene encodes CDR1 MNHEY and CDR2 SVGAGI. This CDR3 has 13 amino acids. V was pared by 0 bases and J by 13 bases, with 6 bases of the junction left unmatched. CDR3 sequence (DNA): TGTGCCAGCAGTTACTCGAGCGGGGGGTCGGGGTACTTC. It specifies CASSYSSGGSGYF.

In this sample, this clonotype turned up a few times. The CDR3 reads CSAKVSTDTQYF. CDR3 nucleotide sequence: TGCAGTGCCAAGGTTAGCACAGATACGCAGTATTTT. The V and J genes are TRBV20-1 and TRBJ2-3; D is unclear. The V end was cut by 6 bases, the J end by 0 bases, with 7 bases between. Germline V gives CDR1 DFQATT, CDR2 SNEGSKA (reference sequence). The CDR3 extends over 12 amino acids.

The sample holds a few counts of this clonotype. The rearrangement links TRBV20-1 to TRBJ2-1, with 9 bases fitting TRBD2. CDR1 is DFQATT and CDR2 is SNEGSKA in the germline V gene (reference sequence). The V segment lost 3 bases and the J segment 6 bases; nucleotides outside the gene matches: 6. The CDR3 loop spans 14 amino acids. The CDR3 bases are TGCAGTGCTAGGGGGCTAGCGGGAACCAATGAGCAGTTCTTC. Protein product: CSARGLAGTNEQFF.

This clonotype showed up just a few times. This chain links TRBV7-2 with TRBJ2-1; 11 bases line up with TRBD2. CDR1 is SGHTA, CDR2 FQGNSA, per germline. V dropped 2 bases and J dropped 1; count of bases not matched to a gene: 7. The CDR3 is 18 residues long. CDR3 loop: CASSLTLAGEGSYNEQFF. The CDR3 coding sequence is TGTGCCAGCAGCTTAACACTAGCGGGAGAGGGGTCCTACAATGAGCAGTTCTTC. Full variable domain (rest looked up from reference TRBV7-2 and TRBJ2-1): GAGVSQSPSNKVTEKGKDVELRCDPISGHTALYWYRQSLGQGLEFLIYFQGNSAPDKSGLPSDRFSAERTGGSVSTLTIQRTQQEDSAVYLCASSLTLAGEGSYNEQFFGPGTRLTVL.

CDR3 nucleotides: TGCAGCGTTGAAGATGCACGAGACGAGCAGTACTTC. Translating gives CSVEDARDEQYF. The chain links TRBV29-1 to TRBJ2-7, with D unclear. Trimming took off 0 bases at V and 5 bases at J, with 8 bases between the two ends. The CDR3 contains 12 residues. Germline CDR1 reads SQVTM; CDR2 reads ANQGSEA.

The chain joins TRBV20-1 to TRBJ2-3, with 13 nucleotides matching TRBD2. The J segment lost 0 bases and the V segment lost 3 bases, leaving 9 bases of the junction unmatched. Per the germline V gene, CDR1 is DFQATT and CDR2 is SNEGSKA (reference sequence). This CDR3 is 18 amino acids long. The CDR3 coding sequence is TGCAGTGCTAGCCTACGGACTAGCGGGGGTACTAGCACAGATACGCAGTATTTT. It translates to CSASLRTSGGTSTDTQYF.

The V gene is TRBV7-9, the J gene TRBJ1-1; a possible D gene is TRBD1 (5 bases). The V end lost 2 bases, the J end lost 7 bases, and 17 bases lay between the germline ends. CDR3 length: 15 residues. The germline gives CDR1 SEHNR, CDR2 FQNEAQ (reference sequence). The DNA of the CDR3 is TGTGCCAGCAGCTTAATAGGAACAGGTTCTGTTGAAGCTTTCTTT. It encodes CASSLIGTGSVEAFF.

The sample holds a few counts of this clonotype. The chain has TRBV4-1 and TRBJ2-7; D is possibly TRBD2 (5 bases). There are 13 residues in the CDR3. Trimming removed 5 bases at V and 2 bases at J, with 10 bases between. CDR1 MGHRA and CDR2 YSYEKL come from the germline V gene. The CDR3 sequence is CASSYRLTYEQYF. CDR3 sequence (DNA): TGCGCCAGCAGCTACCGACTAACCTACGAGCAGTACTTC.

This clonotype was seen only a few times. The CDR3 spells CIIRGEWDTEAFF. DNA for the CDR3: TGTATAATAAGAGGGGAATGGGACACTGAAGCTTTCTTT. The chain carries TRBV10-3 and TRBJ1-1; tentatively, D is TRBD1 (5 bases). The germline gives CDR1 ENHRY, CDR2 SYGVKD. The CDR3 is made up of 13 amino acids.

This clonotype has a single count. The rearrangement links TRBV28 to TRBJ1-5, with 7 bases lining up with TRBD1. Germline V CDR1 and CDR2: MDHEN, SYDVKM. The V and J ends lost 6 bases and 6 bases, in that order; junction bases with no gene match: 11. There are 15 residues in the CDR3. The chain's CDR3 is CASSMTTGTVQPQHF. CDR3 nucleotide sequence: TGTGCCAGCAGCATGACGACAGGGACAGTTCAGCCCCAGCATTTT.

This clonotype was observed at least ten times. The chain joins TRBV5-1 to TRBJ1-1; TRBD1 matches 7 bases. CDR3 length: 14 residues. In germline, CDR1 is SGHRS, CDR2 YFSETQ. The J segment lost 8 bases and the V segment lost 4 bases, leaving 11 bases of the junction unmatched. The CDR3 spells CASSRSQGVAEAFF. The CDR3 DNA follows: TGCGCCAGCAGCCGTAGCCAGGGGGTGGCCGAAGCTTTCTTT.

This chain links TRBV7-2 with TRBJ2-1; maybe TRBD2 (7 bases). CDR1 and CDR2 (germline): SGHTA, FQGNSA. V lost 1 base and J 2 bases, leaving 12 bases between the germline ends. The CDR3 is made up of 16 amino acids. CDR3 bases: TGTGCCAGCAGCTTAGAAGGGCGGGGGCCCTACAATGAGCAGTTCTTC. It yields the protein CASSLEGRGPYNEQFF.

This clonotype was found a few times. The V and J genes are TRBV27 and TRBJ2-5; 7 bases agree with TRBD1. The V gene end was trimmed by 6 bases and the J gene end by 1 base; junction bases not matched to a gene: 11. CDR1 and CDR2 from the germline V gene are MNHEY and SMNVEV (reference sequence). This CDR3 has 16 amino acids. CDR3 bases: TGTGCCAGCAGCTATAAGGGGGCTTTGGGCCAAGAGACCCAGTACTTC. Translation gives CASSYKGALGQETQYF.

This clonotype was counted ten times or more. This sequence joins TRBV10-3 and TRBJ1-3, with D perhaps TRBD1 (5 bases). The germline CDR1 and CDR2 sequences are ENHRY and SYGVKD. CDR3 length: 15 amino acids. V shed 2 bases and J shed 4 bases, with 12 bases lying between them. The CDR3 coding sequence is TGTGCCATCAGTGAGCGAGGGGAGTCAGGAAACACCATATATTTT. Translated: CAISERGESGNTIYF.

This sequence joins TRBV12-3 or TRBV12-4 and TRBJ2-1, with 9 bases aligning to TRBD2. The CDR3 totals 15 residues. The J segment lost 4 bases and the V segment lost 4 bases, leaving 5 bases of the junction unmatched. This chain's CDR3 is CASSWGRGGYNEQFF. The DNA for the CDR3 is TGTGCCAGCAGTTGGGGGCGGGGGGGGTACAATGAGCAGTTCTTC.